In its sample, the clone carrying this TCR beta chain was seen a few times. This record belongs to a study of shared clonotypes between healthy human individuals. Study in general: Each donor contributed plates that comprised three CD4 naive, three CD4 memory, two CD8 naive and one CD8 memory.

Germline V gives CDR1 SGHKS, CDR2 YYEKEE (reference sequence). This CDR3 region has 14 residues. The V end lost 2 bases, the J end lost 2 bases, and 10 bases lay between the germline ends. Authors' analysis steps: Junction-only sequences without quality scores came from ImmunoSEQ, so filtering differed. Libraries were prepared by immunoSEQ multiplex PCR; TCRdb keeps only in-frame clonotypes and omits some of them. Clonal size and the V and J genes are those of that table, whereas D and trimming came from the DNA. In the table there are approximately 940,000 clones, approximately 80% of which are singletons.

The sequenced material came from memory CD4+ T cells sorted from blood. Subset noted: CD45RA-negative fraction. The V gene is TRBV5-5, the J gene TRBJ1-2; D gene uncertain. The sequence was obtained from a man between 18 and 29 years old in good health. The chain's CDR3 is CASSFGVGNYGYTF. The CDR3 region has the DNA TGTGCCAGCAGCTTTGGGGTCGGAAACTATGGCTACACCTTC.